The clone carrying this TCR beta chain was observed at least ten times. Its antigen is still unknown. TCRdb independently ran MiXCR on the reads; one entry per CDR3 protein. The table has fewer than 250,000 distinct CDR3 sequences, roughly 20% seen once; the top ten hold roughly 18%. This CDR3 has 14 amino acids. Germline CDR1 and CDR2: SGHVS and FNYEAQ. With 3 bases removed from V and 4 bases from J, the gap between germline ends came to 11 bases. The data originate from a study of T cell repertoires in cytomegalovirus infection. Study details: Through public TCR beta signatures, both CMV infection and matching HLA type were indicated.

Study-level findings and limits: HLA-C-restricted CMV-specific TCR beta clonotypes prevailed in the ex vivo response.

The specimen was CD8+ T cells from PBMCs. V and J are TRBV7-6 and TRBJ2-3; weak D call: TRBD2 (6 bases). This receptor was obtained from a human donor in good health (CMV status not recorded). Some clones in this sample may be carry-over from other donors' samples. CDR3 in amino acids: CASSLRGGADTQYF. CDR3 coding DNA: TGTGCCAGCAGCTTGAGGGGAGGAGCAGATACGCAGTATTTT.